A selection of T cell receptor beta chains follows, all from one sample in a study of blood T cell repertoires in COVID-19. Assay: immunoSEQ multiplex PCR; the TCRdb copy retains only in-frame clones and omits some. Altogether a few hundred thousand clones are present, 80% to 85% being singletons, with the ten largest covering less than 20%. Sequencing was done on a sample of peripheral blood. Source of these receptors: a man aged 25 to 40 with active or convalescent COVID-19. Each CDR3 is given with its conserved first and last residue. A D gene is named only where the DNA matches it firmly. Part of the rows lack a size; the others show once, few, many or a class for expanded clones.

d_gene | j_gene | abundance | v_gene | CDR3aa | CDR3nt
- | TRBJ1-1 | - | TRBV3-1/TRBV3-2 | CASRQGVTEAFF | TGTGCCAGCAGGCAGGGTGTGACTGAAGCTTTCTTT
TRBD2 | TRBJ2-1 | - | TRBV6-5 | CASTKPGTSNEQFF | TGTGCCAGCACCAAACCCGGGACTAGCAATGAGCAGTTCTTC
TRBD1 | TRBJ1-6 | few | TRBV5-6 | CASLRSGDRGNSPLHF | TGTGCCAGCCTGCGGTCCGGAGACAGGGGGAATTCACCCCTCCACTTT
TRBD1 | TRBJ2-1 | once | TRBV27 | CASSLYFFGTDEQFF | TGTGCCAGCAGTTTATACTTTTTCGGGACAGATGAGCAGTTCTTC
TRBD2 | TRBJ2-1 | - | TRBV28 | CASSLPGGGLRNEQFF | TGTGCCAGCAGCCTTCCCGGGGGGGGTCTCCGGAATGAGCAGTTCTTC
TRBD1 | TRBJ1-1 | - | TRBV6-5 | CASSSFLRTGLEAFF | TGTGCCAGCAGTTCTTTTTTAAGGACAGGCCTTGAAGCTTTCTTT
TRBD1 | TRBJ2-7 | - | TRBV15 | CATSRDLWTGYEQYF | TGTGCCACCAGCAGAGATCTTTGGACAGGGTACGAGCAGTACTTC
TRBD1 | TRBJ1-2 | once | TRBV20-1 | CSASLPDRGHGYTF | TGCAGTGCTAGTCTTCCCGACAGGGGCCATGGCTACACCTTC
- | TRBJ1-2 | once | TRBV30 | CAWESSGLYGYTF | TGTGCCTGGGAATCTTCCGGACTCTATGGCTACACCTTC
TRBD2 | TRBJ2-1 | - | TRBV6-4 | CASSEGSSGSNEQFF | TGTGCCAGCAGTGAAGGGTCTAGCGGGAGCAATGAGCAGTTCTTC
TRBD2 | TRBJ2-1 | - | TRBV14 | CASSLFAVAGGDEQFF | TGTGCCAGCAGCCTCTTTGCGGTAGCGGGAGGGGATGAGCAGTTCTTC
- | TRBJ1-1 | - | TRBV12-3/TRBV12-4 | CASTQGWGTEAFF | TGTGCCAGCACCCAGGGGTGGGGCACTGAAGCTTTCTTT
- | TRBJ2-3 | - | TRBV29-1 | CSVDPPTASTDTQYF | TGCAGCGTTGATCCACCGACAGCGAGCACAGATACGCAGTATTTT
TRBD2 | TRBJ2-5 | - | TRBV27 | CASSLWREGQETQYF | TGTGCCAGCAGTTTATGGCGGGAGGGCCAAGAGACCCAGTACTTC
TRBD2 | TRBJ2-3 | - | TRBV5-1 | CASKVAGARDTQYF | TGCGCCAGCAAGGTAGCGGGAGCTCGAGATACGCAGTATTTT
TRBD1 | TRBJ1-2 | - | TRBV5-1 | CASSKRGGGYGYTF | TGCGCCAGCAGCAAGCGAGGGGGCGGGTATGGCTACACCTTC
TRBD2 | TRBJ2-3 | - | TRBV18 | CASHDGRSTDTQYF | TGTGCCAGCCATGACGGGAGGAGTACAGATACGCAGTATTTT
TRBD2 | TRBJ2-7 | - | TRBV7-3 | CASSRTSGTYEQYF | TGTGCCAGCAGCCGGACTAGCGGAACCTACGAGCAGTACTTC
- | TRBJ1-1 | - | TRBV3-1/TRBV3-2 | CASSQGPGNTEAFF | TGTGCCAGCAGCCAAGGTCCGGGAAACACTGAAGCTTTCTTT
- | TRBJ1-6 | - | TRBV2 | CASSLLDGGNSPLHF | TGTGCCAGCAGTCTTTTGGACGGGGGGAATTCACCCCTCCACTTT
TRBD1 | TRBJ2-2 | - | TRBV25-1 | CASSENRDRRNTGELFF | TGTGCCAGCAGTGAAAACCGGGACAGGCGGAACACCGGGGAGCTGTTTTTT
- | TRBJ2-5 | - | TRBV21-1 | CASSRGGGPQETQYF | TGTGCCAGCAGCCGCGGGGGGGGCCCCCAAGAGACCCAGTACTTC
- | TRBJ1-5 | - | TRBV19 | CASTLGGTHSNQPQHF | TGTGCCAGTACCTTGGGCGGGACTCATAGCAATCAGCCCCAGCATTTT
- | TRBJ2-2 | - | TRBV3-1/TRBV3-2 | CASSRAVGPGELFF | TGTGCCAGCAGCCGAGCGGTCGGCCCCGGGGAGCTGTTTTTT
- | TRBJ2-5 | - | TRBV6-5 | CASSSLRGGAETQYF | TGTGCCAGCAGTTCCCTTAGGGGGGGCGCGGAGACCCAGTACTTC
TRBD1 | TRBJ2-7 | - | TRBV10-2 | CASRGGQEAEQYF | TGCGCCAGCAGAGGTGGACAGGAGGCCGAGCAGTACTTC
- | TRBJ1-1 | - | TRBV4-2 | CASSQDGGARTNTEAFF | TGTGCCAGCAGCCAAGATGGGGGGGCACGGACGAACACTGAAGCTTTCTTT
- | TRBJ2-5 | - | TRBV5-4 | CASSPGRGETQYF | TGTGCCAGCAGCCCCGGCCGGGGAGAGACCCAGTACTTC
TRBD1 | TRBJ2-7 | few | TRBV28 | CASSFVRQGIYEQYF | TGTGCCAGCAGTTTTGTCCGACAGGGGATCTACGAGCAGTACTTC
- | TRBJ2-1 | - | TRBV5-1 | CASSLQGAGGEQFF | TGCGCCAGCAGCTTACAGGGGGCGGGGGGTGAGCAGTTCTTC
- | TRBJ2-7 | - | TRBV7-9 | CASSIDTYEQYF | TGTGCCAGCAGCATCGACACATACGAGCAGTACTTC
- | TRBJ1-1 | once | TRBV2 | CASSPDRGRNTEAFF | TGTGCCAGCAGCCCCGACCGCGGCCGGAACACTGAAGCTTTCTTT
TRBD1 | TRBJ1-2 | - | TRBV3-1/TRBV3-2 | CASSHRTGVSGGYTF | TGTGCCAGCAGCCACCGGACAGGAGTTTCGGGTGGCTACACCTTC
TRBD1 | TRBJ2-7 | - | TRBV10-2 | CASSGDRGRYEQYF | TGCGCCAGCAGTGGAGACAGGGGGAGATACGAGCAGTACTTC
- | TRBJ1-5 | - | TRBV19 | CASSRARNQPQHF | TGTGCCAGTAGTAGGGCCAGAAATCAGCCCCAGCATTTT
- | TRBJ1-1 | once | TRBV6-5 | CASSFAGVSTEAFF | TGTGCCAGCAGTTTTGCGGGGGTCTCCACTGAAGCTTTCTTT
TRBD1 | TRBJ1-1 | - | TRBV6-5 | CASSPGQGRGTEAFF | TGTGCCAGCAGTCCCGGACAGGGGAGGGGCACTGAAGCTTTCTTT
TRBD1 | TRBJ2-7 | few | TRBV30 | CAWSVRSRGEQYF | TGTGCCTGGAGTGTACGGAGCAGGGGGGAGCAGTACTTC
- | TRBJ2-1 | once | TRBV7-6 | CASSLAPGQGRDEQFF | TGTGCCAGCAGCTTAGCCCCCGGCCAGGGTAGGGATGAGCAGTTCTTC
- | TRBJ1-1 | once | TRBV2 | CASSAPGESTEAFF | TGTGCCAGCAGTGCTCCAGGGGAAAGCACTGAAGCTTTCTTT
- | TRBJ2-7 | - | TRBV12-3/TRBV12-4 | CASSHSRQSSYF | TGTGCCAGCAGCCACTCGAGGCAGTCCAGTTACTTC
- | TRBJ2-1 | - | TRBV6-5 | CASSYSIWGDEQFF | TGTGCCAGCAGTTACTCGATTTGGGGGGATGAGCAGTTCTTC
TRBD1 | TRBJ2-1 | - | TRBV10-3 | CAIRRTGLDHNEQFF | TGTGCCATCAGGAGGACAGGGTTAGATCACAATGAGCAGTTCTTC
TRBD1 | TRBJ1-5 | - | TRBV30 | CAWRESGTGGTQHF | TGTGCCTGGCGTGAGTCCGGGACAGGGGGAACCCAGCATTTT
- | TRBJ2-3 | - | TRBV6-5 | CASSPDPRDTQYF | TGTGCCAGCAGCCCGGATCCCAGGGATACGCAGTATTTT
- | TRBJ2-1 | few | TRBV7-9 | CASSLVEAVAYNEQFF | TGTGCCAGCAGCTTAGTCGAGGCAGTGGCCTACAATGAGCAGTTCTTC
TRBD1 | TRBJ1-1 | - | TRBV19 | CASSRGYTEAFF | TGTGCCAGTAGCAGGGGGTACACTGAAGCTTTCTTT
TRBD2 | TRBJ2-1 | - | TRBV11-3 | CASSSGTSGVGEQFF | TGTGCCAGCAGCTCTGGGACTAGCGGGGTGGGGGAGCAGTTCTTC
TRBD2 | TRBJ2-1 | - | TRBV9 | CASSGSSGTYNEQFF | TGTGCCAGCAGCGGATCTAGCGGGACGTACAATGAGCAGTTCTTC
TRBD1 | TRBJ2-5 | - | TRBV11-2 | CASSLGDRAQETQYF | TGTGCCAGCAGCTTAGGGGACAGGGCCCAAGAGACCCAGTACTTC
- | TRBJ1-2 | - | TRBV5-1 | CASRPGTNYGYTF | TGCGCCAGCAGACCAGGGACTAACTATGGCTACACCTTC
TRBD1 | TRBJ1-4 | - | TRBV5-1 | CASSPPTGTTNEKLFF | TGCGCCAGCAGCCCACCGACAGGGACGACTAATGAAAAACTGTTTTTT
TRBD2 | TRBJ2-3 | - | TRBV2 | CASRLSGASTDTQYF | TGTGCCAGCAGGCTTAGCGGGGCTAGCACAGATACGCAGTATTTT
- | TRBJ1-1 | - | TRBV25-1 | CASTAGLNTEAFF | TGTGCCAGCACAGCGGGGTTGAACACTGAAGCTTTCTTT
- | TRBJ1-1 | - | TRBV9 | CASSALKNTEAFF | TGTGCCAGCAGCGCCCTAAAGAACACTGAAGCTTTCTTT
TRBD1 | TRBJ1-5 | - | TRBV28 | CASSGGQKNQPQHF | TGTGCCAGCAGTGGGGGACAGAAGAATCAGCCCCAGCATTTT
- | TRBJ2-1 | few | TRBV12-5 | CASGETGRLLPGRSHNEQFF | TGTGCTAGTGGGGAAACAGGGAGATTGCTACCCGGGAGGTCTCACAATGAGCAGTTCTTC
TRBD1 | TRBJ1-3 | - | TRBV7-2 | CASSPDRRKGTIYF | TGTGCCAGCAGTCCGGACAGGAGGAAGGGCACCATATATTTT
TRBD2 | TRBJ2-1 | - | TRBV6-2/TRBV6-3 | CASSYPSAGERFF | TGTGCCAGCAGTTACCCCTCAGCGGGGGAACGTTTCTTC
TRBD1 | TRBJ1-2 | - | TRBV18 | CASSPDETGGIHGYTF | TGTGCCAGCTCACCGGATGAGACAGGGGGGATCCATGGCTACACCTTC